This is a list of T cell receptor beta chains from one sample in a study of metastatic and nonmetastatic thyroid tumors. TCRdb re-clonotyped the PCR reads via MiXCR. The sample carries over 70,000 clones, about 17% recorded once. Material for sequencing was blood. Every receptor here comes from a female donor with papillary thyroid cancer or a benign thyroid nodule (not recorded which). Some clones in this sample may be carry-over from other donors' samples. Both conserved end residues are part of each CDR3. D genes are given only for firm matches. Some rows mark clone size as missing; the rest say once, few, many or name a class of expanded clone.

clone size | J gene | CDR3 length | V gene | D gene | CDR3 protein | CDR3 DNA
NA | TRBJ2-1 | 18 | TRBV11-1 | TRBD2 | CASSRGLAALLGYNEQFF | TGTGCCAGCAGTCGGGGACTAGCGGCCTTACTAGGCTACAATGAGCAGTTCTTC
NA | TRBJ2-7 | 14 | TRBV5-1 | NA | CVSSLGGSGYDQYF | TGCGTCAGCAGCTTGGGGGGAAGCGGCTACGATCAGTACTTC
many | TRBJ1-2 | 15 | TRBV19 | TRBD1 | CASSTDRAAGYGYTF | TGTGCCAGTAGTACTGACAGGGCTGCGGGCTATGGCTACACCTTC
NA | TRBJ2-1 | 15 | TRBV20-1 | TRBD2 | CSAVASSGSVNEQFF | TGCAGTGCGGTAGCTTCTAGCGGGAGTGTCAATGAGCAGTTCTTC
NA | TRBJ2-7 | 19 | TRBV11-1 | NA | CASSLGAHGAGGPGGEQYF | TGTGCCAGCAGCTTGGGGGCCCACGGGGCAGGGGGTCCCGGGGGGGAGCAGTACTTC
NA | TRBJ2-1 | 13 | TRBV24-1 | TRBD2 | CATSDRTSHEQFF | TGTGCCACCAGTGATCGGACTAGCCATGAGCAGTTCTTC
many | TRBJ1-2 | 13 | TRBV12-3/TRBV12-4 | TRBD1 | CASSGGQVEGYTF | TGTGCCAGCAGTGGGGGACAGGTGGAGGGCTACACCTTC
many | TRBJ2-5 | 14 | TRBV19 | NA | CASSIEPGQETQYF | TGTGCCAGTAGTATCGAACCAGGGCAAGAGACCCAGTACTTC
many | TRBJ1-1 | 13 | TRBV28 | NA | CASSLVLGTEAFF | TGTGCCAGCAGTTTGGTCCTGGGGACTGAAGCTTTCTTT
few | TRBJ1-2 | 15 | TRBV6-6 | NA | CASSYSRDGPYGYTF | TGTGCCAGCAGTTACTCGAGGGACGGCCCTTATGGCTACACCTTC
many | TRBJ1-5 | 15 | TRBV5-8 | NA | CASSNNRDNGQPQHF | TGTGCCAGCAGCAACAACCGGGACAACGGGCAGCCCCAGCATTTT
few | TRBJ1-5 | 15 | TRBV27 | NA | CASSPTEHSNQPQHF | TGTGCCAGCAGCCCGACAGAGCATAGCAATCAGCCCCAGCATTTT
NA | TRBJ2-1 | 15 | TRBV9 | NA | CASSVGFGQFNEQFF | TGTGCCAGCAGCGTAGGGTTCGGACAGTTCAATGAGCAGTTCTTC
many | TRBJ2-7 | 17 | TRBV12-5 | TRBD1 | CASGLVGPTGAPYEQYF | TGTGCTAGTGGTTTGGTCGGACCGACAGGGGCCCCCTACGAGCAGTACTTC
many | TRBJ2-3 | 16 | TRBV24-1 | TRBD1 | CATSDYRGFSTDTQYF | TGTGCCACCAGTGATTACAGGGGTTTTAGCACAGATACGCAGTATTTT
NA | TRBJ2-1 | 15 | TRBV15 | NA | CATSTYPRGAYEQFF | TGTGCCACCAGCACCTATCCCCGGGGGGCCTATGAGCAGTTCTTC
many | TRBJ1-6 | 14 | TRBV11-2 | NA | CASSLGRGNSPLHF | TGTGCCAGCAGCCTTGGGAGGGGGAATTCACCCCTCCACTTT
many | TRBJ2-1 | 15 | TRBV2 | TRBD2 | CASRREGSSYNEQFF | TGTGCCAGCAGGCGGGAGGGTAGCTCCTACAATGAGCAGTTCTTC
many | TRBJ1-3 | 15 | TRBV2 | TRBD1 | CASSGTGGTGNTIYF | TGTGCCAGCAGTGGCACAGGGGGCACTGGAAACACCATATATTTT
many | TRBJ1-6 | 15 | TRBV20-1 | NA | CSARVHGGGGSPLHF | TGCAGTGCTAGAGTGCATGGGGGTGGAGGTTCACCCCTCCACTTT
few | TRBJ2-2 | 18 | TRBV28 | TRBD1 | CASSSSSPGQGLFGELFF | TGTGCCAGCAGTTCCTCATCACCGGGACAGGGTCTTTTCGGGGAGCTGTTTTTT